The 9 T cell receptor beta chains reported below all come from one sample, sequenced in a study of shared clonotypes between healthy human individuals. The data were produced by immunoSEQ multiplex PCR, yet TCRdb's version contains in-frame clones alone and is incomplete. The sample lists approximately 2,000,000 clones; roughly 92% were seen once. Material for sequencing was naive CD4+ T cells from PBMCs. Subset meaning: CD45RA+ positively selected. The receptors were gathered from a man younger than 35 in good health. Some clones in this sample may be carry-over from other donors' samples.

The chain links TRBV30 to TRBJ2-1; the D call may be TRBD1 or TRBD2 (5 bases each). Trimming shortened V by 2 bases and J by 4 bases, and 9 bases separated the two germline ends. This CDR3 has 13 amino acids. The germline V gene has CDR1 GTSNPN and CDR2 SVGIG (reference sequence). Here the CDR3 reads CAWSRDHYNEQFF. The CDR3 DNA reads as TGTGCCTGGAGTAGGGACCATTACAATGAGCAGTTCTTC.

This clone was seen only once. The chain is built from TRBV7-2 and TRBJ1-2, with D tentatively TRBD1 (5 bases). CDR3 size: 13 residues. The germline CDR1 and CDR2 sequences are SGHTA and FQGNSA. The ends were cut back, 2 bases at V and 2 bases at J, with 6 bases in the middle. This CDR3 is CASSLRGNYGYTF. The CDR3 DNA follows: TGTGCCAGCAGCTTACGGGGGAACTATGGCTACACCTTC.

The chain joins TRBV4-1 to TRBJ1-3, with TRBD1 identical over 9 bases. V was pared by 4 bases and J by 0 bases, with 1 base of the junction left unmatched. The CDR3 runs to 15 residues. Germline V lookup: CDR1 MGHRA, CDR2 YSYEKL. The CDR3 is CASSLGQGSGNTIYF. In nucleotides, the CDR3 is TGCGCCAGCAGCCTGGGACAGGGCTCTGGAAACACCATATATTTT.

The chain joins TRBV15 to TRBJ2-3; no definite D call. The CDR3 has 14 residues. Germline CDR1 is LNHNV and CDR2 is YYDKDF (reference sequence). V lost 6 bases and J lost 2, with 12 bases in between. The DNA for the CDR3 is TGTGCCACCAGTAAGACGATCGACACAGATACGCAGTATTTT. Translated: CATSKTIDTDTQYF.

This sequence joins TRBV27 and TRBJ2-3; possibly TRBD2 for D (5 bases). CDR1 and CDR2 (germline): MNHEY, SMNVEV (reference sequence). This CDR3 contains 15 residues. V was cut by 4 bases and J by 0 bases, with 11 bases left in between. The CDR3 loop is CASSYRRVSTDTQYF. The DNA of the CDR3 is TGTGCCAGCAGTTATAGGCGGGTTAGCACAGATACGCAGTATTTT.

This clone was seen only once. This sequence joins TRBV29-1 and TRBJ2-3; D remains ambiguous. With 2 bases removed from V and 2 bases from J, the gap between germline ends came to 14 bases. The germline gives CDR1 SQVTM, CDR2 ANQGSEA. CDR3 length equals 15 residues. The CDR3: CSVENRRVHTDTQYF. The CDR3 DNA sequence: TGCAGCGTTGAAAACAGAAGAGTGCACACAGATACGCAGTATTTT.

Only a few counts were recorded for this clone. The gene calls are TRBV29-1 and TRBJ1-1; a weak D match, TRBD1 (6 bases). Germline V gene sequence: CDR1 SQVTM, CDR2 ANQGSEA. CDR3 length equals 13 residues. V was clipped by 3 bases and J by 4 bases, with 12 bases between them. As DNA, the CDR3 is TGCAGCGTTGAGAGGGACACGGGCACTGAAGCTTTCTTT. Residues: CSVERDTGTEAFF.

This chain connects TRBV7-9 to TRBJ2-2; D unclear. Germline V gives CDR1 SEHNR, CDR2 FQNEAQ (reference sequence). The CDR3 has 14 amino acids. V was trimmed by 1 base and J by 5 bases, leaving 8 bases between them. CDR3 amino acids: CASSLERVTGELFF. The CDR3 DNA reads TGTGCCAGCAGCTTAGAACGAGTAACCGGGGAGCTGTTTTTT. Full variable domain (remainder filled in from reference TRBV7-9 and TRBJ2-2): DTGVSQNPRHKITKRGQNVTFRCDPISEHNRLYWYRQTLGQGPEFLTYFQNEAQLEKSRLLSDRFSAERPKGSFSTLEIQRTEQGDSAMYLCASSLERVTGELFFGEGSRLTVL.

The rearrangement links TRBV28 to TRBJ2-3; 8 bases match TRBD2. The CDR3 consists of 16 residues. V shed 6 bases, J shed 0 bases, and the junction held 8 bases outside the gene matches. Germline V gives CDR1 MDHEN, CDR2 SYDVKM. CDR3 sequence: CASSVTSGPSTDTQYF. Here the CDR3 DNA reads TGTGCCAGCAGCGTAACTAGCGGCCCTAGCACAGATACGCAGTATTTT.